The 20 T cell receptor beta chains presented below share a single source sample, sequenced in a study of CD8 T cells in Susac syndrome. RNA was extracted with the RNeasy kit, and a quantity of about 0.45 to 1 ug was reverse transcribed using random hexamers. In TCRdb, the immunoSEQ multiplex PCR reads were re-called with MiXCR into one record per CDR3 protein. There are over 95,000 distinct CDR3 sequences in the sample; around 93% occur only once, and approximately 0.12% lies in the top ten. The sequencing sample was made of CD8+ T cells from PBMCs. These receptors were taken from a human donor in good health.

The CDR3 DNA reads TGTGCCAGCAGCTTAGTTTCCGGGACACCGGACACTGAAGCTTTCTTT. It translates to CASSLVSGTPDTEAFF. The V call is TRBV7-9, the J call TRBJ1-1; tentatively, D is TRBD1 (6 bases). Deletions cut 1 base from V and 3 bases from J, with 15 bases between. The CDR3 runs 16 residues. CDR1 is SEHNR and CDR2 is FQNEAQ in the germline V gene (reference sequence).

The chain recombines TRBV5-1 with TRBJ2-3; D remains ambiguous. V shed 0 bases and J shed 1 base, with 6 bases lying between them. The CDR3 has 14 residues. Germline values: CDR1 SGHRS, CDR2 YFSETQ. CDR3: CASSLEVGTDTQYF. The DNA of the CDR3 is TGCGCCAGCAGCTTGGAGGTCGGCACAGATACGCAGTATTTT.

The chain links TRBV20-1 to TRBJ2-4; the D gene is possibly TRBD1 (5 bases). Between the trimmed V and J ends, which lost 3 bases and 4 bases, there was a span of 13 bases. The CDR3 contains 14 residues. Germline V CDR1 and CDR2: DFQATT, SNEGSKA (reference sequence). This CDR3 reads CSASRGLSKNIQYF. The DNA of the CDR3 is TGCAGTGCTAGTAGGGGCCTAAGTAAAAACATTCAGTACTTC.

This clonotype was seen only once. The V gene is TRBV2, the J gene TRBJ2-3; no clear D gene. This CDR3 contains 14 residues. V lost 6 bases and J lost 4, with 14 bases in between. CDR1 is SNHLY and CDR2 is FYNNEI in the germline V gene. CDR3 coding DNA: TGTGCCAGCAGCGGCGCTTTACGGTCAGATACGCAGTATTTT. Translating it yields CASSGALRSDTQYF.

The chain employs TRBV3-1 and TRBJ2-1; TRBD2 agrees at 10 bases. CDR1 and CDR2 from the germline V gene are LGHDT and YNNKEL (reference sequence). The length of the CDR3 is 20 residues. The V and J ends lost 4 bases and 8 bases, in that order; junction bases with no gene match: 23. This CDR3 reads CASSLSIPLSGGAKGDEQFF. The CDR3 DNA reads as TGTGCCAGCAGCCTCTCTATCCCGCTAAGCGGGGGGGCGAAAGGCGATGAGCAGTTCTTC.

The CDR3 DNA is TGTGCCAGCAGTGAGACAGGGGGCTCCTACAATGAGCAGTTCTTC. It specifies CASSETGGSYNEQFF. The chain joins TRBV6-1 to TRBJ2-1, with 9 bases that match TRBD1. Germline lookup yields CDR1 MNHNS and CDR2 SASEGT. This CDR3 is built from 15 residues. The V segment lost 3 bases and the J segment 0 bases; nucleotides outside the gene matches: 0.

The rearrangement uses TRBV5-4 and TRBJ2-7; D possibly corresponds to TRBD2 (6 bases). Deletions cut 4 bases from V and 7 bases from J, with 24 bases between. This CDR3 has 16 residues. CDR1 and CDR2 from the germline V gene are SGHNT and YYREEE (reference sequence). The CDR3 nucleotides read TGTGCCAGCAGCCCTTGGTCTCGGAGGGGCGCAAGGGAGCAGTACTTC. It yields the protein CASSPWSRRGAREQYF. Full variable domain (rest looked up from reference TRBV5-4 and TRBJ2-7): ETGVTQSPTHLIKTRGQQVTLRCSSQSGHNTVSWYQQALGQGPQFIFQYYREEENGRGNFPPRFSGLQFPNYSSELNVNALELDDSALYLCASSPWSRRGAREQYFGPGTRLTVT.

V is TRBV6-2 or TRBV6-3 and J is TRBJ1-5, with TRBD1 identical over 10 bases. Per the germline V gene, CDR1 is MNHEY and CDR2 is SVGEGT. Germline trimming cut 6 bases from V and 7 bases from J; bases unmatched to any gene: 9. CDR3 length: 15 amino acids. The CDR3, as DNA: TGTGCCAGCAGACGACGACAGGGGGCTTGGCAGCCCCAGCATTTT. It specifies CASRRRQGAWQPQHF.

The chain carries TRBV2 and TRBJ1-5; no clear D gene. The length of the CDR3 is 15 residues. Germline lookup yields CDR1 SNHLY and CDR2 FYNNEI. Trimming cost V 1 base and J 7 bases, with 14 bases left between them. The CDR3 nucleotides read TGTGCCAGCAGTGAAGGGAGATCCCCACGACAGCCCCAGCATTTT. Translating it yields CASSEGRSPRQPQHF.

The chain couples TRBV7-9 to TRBJ2-5; the D gene is possibly TRBD2 (6 bases). Germline values: CDR1 SEHNR, CDR2 FQNEAQ (reference sequence). The CDR3 has 13 residues. The V gene lost 8 bases and the J gene lost 2 bases, with 12 bases spanning the gap. The chain's CDR3 is CASGGILQETQYF. The CDR3 DNA follows: TGTGCCAGCGGAGGGATCCTACAAGAGACCCAGTACTTC. The full variable domain, in which reference TRBV7-9 and TRBJ2-5 provide the parts outside the CDR3, is DTGVSQNPRHKITKRGQNVTFRCDPISEHNRLYWYRQTLGQGPEFLTYFQNEAQLEKSRLLSDRFSAERPKGSFSTLEIQRTEQGDSAMYLCASGGILQETQYFGPGTRLLVL.

The chain carries TRBV29-1 and TRBJ2-1, with D hard to call. The germline gives CDR1 SQVTM, CDR2 ANQGSEA. Trimming shortened V by 3 bases and J by 7 bases, and 10 bases separated the two germline ends. The CDR3 spans 12 residues. The CDR3 bases are TGCAGCGTTGATGGCAGTGAAAATGAGCAGTTCTTC. Translated: CSVDGSENEQFF.

This clonotype turned up a few times. The J gene is TRBJ2-7, the V gene TRBV6-5; TRBD1 is a possible D gene (5 bases). Trimming left V 8 bases short and J 1 base short, with 12 bases between. The length of the CDR3 is 13 residues. The germline gives CDR1 MNHEY, CDR2 SVGAGI. DNA for the CDR3: TGTGCCAGCTCTATTGGGGCTTCCTACGAGCAGTACTTC. The encoded protein is CASSIGASYEQYF.

The chain couples TRBV29-1 to TRBJ1-3, with D unresolved. The CDR3 contains 11 residues. Trimming removed 4 bases at V and 4 bases at J, with 5 bases between. Per germline, CDR1 SQVTM and CDR2 ANQGSEA. CDR3 sequence: CSVGTGNTIYF. The CDR3 coding sequence is TGCAGCGTTGGGACGGGAAACACCATATATTTT. The variable domain in full, with the rest retrieved from reference TRBV29-1 and TRBJ1-3, is SAVISQKPSRDICQRGTSLTIQCQVDSQVTMMFWYRQQPGQSLTLIATANQGSEATYESGFVIDKFPISRPNLTFSTLTVSNMSPEDSSIYLCSVGTGNTIYFGEGSWLTVV.

This chain joins TRBV19 and TRBJ1-2; D gene ambiguous. V was trimmed by 5 bases and J by 7 bases, leaving 17 bases between them. The CDR3 covers 14 residues. CDR1 and CDR2 (germline): LNHDA, SQIVND (reference sequence). CDR3 in amino acids: CASSFREIYGGYTF. The CDR3 nucleotides read TGTGCCAGTAGTTTTCGGGAAATTTATGGTGGCTACACCTTC. The full variable domain, rest sourced from reference TRBV19 and TRBJ1-2, is DGGITQSPKYLFRKEGQNVTLSCEQNLNHDAMYWYRQDPGQGLRLIYYSQIVNDFQKGDIAEGYSVSREKKESFPLTVTSAQKNPTAFYLCASSFREIYGGYTFGSGTRLTVV.

V and J are TRBV18 and TRBJ1-2; TRBD1 aligns across 7 bases. The germline V gene has CDR1 KGHSH and CDR2 LQKENI. CDR3 length: 14 residues. The V gene end was trimmed by 2 bases and the J gene end by 5 bases; junction bases not matched to a gene: 5. The CDR3 nucleotides read TGTGCCAGCTCACCAGAGGGACAGCAGTATGGCTACACCTTC. As protein: CASSPEGQQYGYTF.

This rearrangement joins TRBV5-1 to TRBJ1-2, with D possibly TRBD1 on 6 matching bases. Looked up from germline, CDR1 is SGHRS and CDR2 is YFSETQ. CDR3 length equals 13 residues. V gave up 5 bases and J gave up 1 base, with 9 bases separating them. The CDR3 nucleotides read TGCGCCAGCAGAACAGGGCTTAACTATGGCTACACCTTC. It encodes CASRTGLNYGYTF. Using reference TRBV5-1 and TRBJ1-2 for the parts outside the CDR3, the full variable domain is KAGVTQTPRYLIKTRGQQVTLSCSPISGHRSVSWYQQTPGQGLQFLFEYFSETQRNKGNFPGRFSGRQFSNSRSEMNVSTLELGDSALYLCASRTGLNYGYTFGSGTRLTVV.

V is TRBV7-2 and J is TRBJ1-2; tentatively, D is TRBD1 (6 bases). Trimming left V 7 bases short and J 3 bases short, with 12 bases between. The CDR3 length is 13 residues. Per germline, CDR1 SGHTA and CDR2 FQGNSA. The CDR3 protein is CASIPQGDYGYTF. The CDR3 DNA follows: TGTGCCAGCATCCCACAGGGAGACTATGGCTACACCTTC.

This chain uses TRBV20-1 with TRBJ1-1, with D perhaps TRBD1 (6 bases). The germline V gene encodes CDR1 DFQATT and CDR2 SNEGSKA (reference sequence). V lost 2 bases, J lost 1 base, and 11 bases lay in between. CDR3 length equals 14 residues. CDR3 DNA: TGCAGTGCTAGATCTGACAGGAGGAACACTGAAGCTTTCTTT. The encoded protein is CSARSDRRNTEAFF.

This chain connects TRBV20-1 to TRBJ1-2, with D possibly TRBD1 on 5 matching bases. The CDR3 extends over 15 amino acids. The germline gives CDR1 DFQATT, CDR2 SNEGSKA (reference sequence). The V end was cut by 0 bases, the J end by 4 bases, with 15 bases between. The CDR3 loop is CSAREVGGGLYGYTF. CDR3 DNA: TGCAGTGCTAGAGAGGTGGGGGGAGGCCTCTATGGCTACACCTTC.

The chain has TRBV7-2 and TRBJ1-6; the match to TRBD1 covers 10 bases. J lost 12 bases, V lost 5 bases, and 7 bases had no gene match. Germline lookup yields CDR1 SGHTA and CDR2 FQGNSA. The CDR3 extends over 14 amino acids. The CDR3 DNA reads TGTGCCAGCAGCCGGGACAGGGGAATTCAACCCCTCCACTTT. It is translated as CASSRDRGIQPLHF. Together with reference TRBV7-2 and TRBJ1-6, the CDR3 gives the full variable domain: GAGVSQSPSNKVTEKGKDVELRCDPISGHTALYWYRQSLGQGLEFLIYFQGNSAPDKSGLPSDRFSAERTGGSVSTLTIQRTQQEDSAVYLCASSRDRGIQPLHFGNGTRLTVT.